These 6 T cell receptor beta chains share one sample of origin, sequenced in a study of early T cells in non-severe SARS-CoV-2 infection. TCRdb redid the calling of the 5' RACE reads with MiXCR, one entry per CDR3 protein. The sample includes some 30,000 distinct CDR3 sequences, 3% to 5% of them seen just once. Input material: whole blood. The receptors were sampled from an adult who was a healthcare worker with PCR-confirmed SARS-CoV-2 infection or an uninfected control (not recorded which).

This clonotype appeared many times. CDR3 sequence: CSTSQRGGVNEQFF. CDR3 bases: TGCAGCACAAGTCAGCGGGGGGGCGTCAATGAGCAGTTCTTC. This rearrangement joins TRBV29-1 to TRBJ2-1, with TRBD2 matching 10 bases. Germline V gives CDR1 SQVTM, CDR2 ANQGSEA. V trimming: 8 bases; J trimming: 6 bases; junction bases outside the gene matches: 10. The CDR3 length is 14 residues.

CDR3: CASRGQTYEQYF. Here the CDR3 DNA reads TGTGCCAGCAGGGGACAGACCTACGAGCAGTACTTC. The chain uses TRBV7-9 and TRBJ2-7, with 7 bases identical to TRBD1. The CDR3 totals 12 residues. The germline V gene has CDR1 SEHNR and CDR2 FQNEAQ (reference sequence). J was trimmed by 2 bases and V by 6 bases; bases with no gene match: 1. The full variable domain, in which reference TRBV7-9 and TRBJ2-7 provide the parts outside the CDR3, is DTGVSQNPRHKITKRGQNVTFRCDPISEHNRLYWYRQTLGQGPEFLTYFQNEAQLEKSRLLSDRFSAERPKGSFSTLEIQRTEQGDSAMYLCASRGQTYEQYFGPGTRLTVT.

Many counts were recorded for this clonotype. The genes are TRBV24-1 and TRBJ2-3, with 8 bases matching TRBD2. After removal of 0 bases from V and 5 bases from J, the junction contained 9 bases not matched to a gene. CDR1 is KGHDR and CDR2 is SFDVKD in the germline V gene. The CDR3 runs to 17 residues. CDR3 nucleotide sequence: TGTGCCACCAGTGATTTGCGACGAGCGGGAGTCGGAGATACGCAGTATTTT. It translates to CATSDLRRAGVGDTQYF.

Many counts were recorded for this clonotype. J is TRBJ1-5 and V is TRBV3-1, with TRBD1 identical over 8 bases. This CDR3 has 15 amino acids. V shed 1 base, J shed 6 bases, and the junction held 5 bases outside the gene matches. Germline V gene lookup returns CDR1 LGHDT and CDR2 YNNKEL (reference sequence). CDR3 bases: TGTGCCAGCAGCCAAGGGACAGGGTTCGGTCAGCCCCAGCATTTT. Residues: CASSQGTGFGQPQHF.

Many counts were recorded for this clonotype. The chain uses TRBV19 and TRBJ2-6; 7 bases fit TRBD2. The CDR3 loop spans 14 amino acids. V gave up 1 base and J gave up 11 bases; unmatched junction bases: 5. In germline, CDR1 is LNHDA, CDR2 SQIVND (reference sequence). The CDR3 DNA reads TGTGCCAGTAGTATAGGCGGGGGTGGCTACGTCCTGACTTTC. Translating gives CASSIGGGGYVLTF.

This clonotype was seen only a few times. The rearrangement joins TRBV29-1 to TRBJ2-5; 7 nucleotides line up with TRBD1. Germline lookup yields CDR1 SQVTM and CDR2 ANQGSEA. The CDR3 loop spans 13 amino acids. V shed 6 bases, J shed 4 bases, and the junction held 8 bases outside the gene matches. Written as DNA, the CDR3 is TGCAGCGTAACCCGACAGGGTACAGAGACCCAGTACTTC. Its translation is CSVTRQGTETQYF.